A selection of T cell receptor beta chains follows, all from one sample in a study of blood T cells in healthy people across ages. One entry per CDR3 protein results from TCRdb running MiXCR on the 5' RACE reads. Of 500,000 to 700,000 distinct CDR3 sequences in the sample, approximately 30% were seen once. The sequenced sample was blood. All receptors derive from a woman aged 80 or older in good health. Each CDR3 is given with its conserved first and last residue. A D gene is named only where the DNA matches it firmly. Not all rows give a size; the values are once, few, many and, for expanded clones, a class.

NA TRBJ2-1 TRBV20-1 many CSARDVGGQHSYNEQFF TGCAGTGCTAGAGATGTCGGGGGGCAACACTCCTACAATGAGCAGTTCTTC
NA TRBJ2-2 TRBV11-2 few CASSGRYTGNTGELFF TGTGCCAGCAGCGGAAGATACACGGGGAACACCGGGGAGCTGTTTTTT
NA TRBJ1-5 TRBV30 NA CALTMGTSNQPQHF TGTGCCTTGACGATGGGCACCTCAAATCAGCCCCAGCATTTT
NA TRBJ1-2 TRBV5-5 few CASSLQGPGRIPTYGYTF TGTGCCAGCAGCTTGCAAGGGCCGGGCAGGATCCCTACCTATGGCTACACCTTC
NA TRBJ2-3 TRBV4-1 many CASSQGSDLADTQYF TGCGCCAGCAGCCAAGGTTCGGACCTGGCAGATACGCAGTATTTT
TRBD2 TRBJ2-3 TRBV5-1 many CASSLASTSGGSDTQYF TGCGCCAGCAGCTTGGCTTCGACTAGCGGGGGGTCAGATACGCAGTATTTT
TRBD1 TRBJ1-5 TRBV6-2/TRBV6-3 many CASNNDRAPQHF TGTGCCAGCAATAACGACAGGGCGCCCCAGCATTTT
NA TRBJ1-1 TRBV7-9 few CASSDSLTDEAFF TGTGCCAGCAGCGACTCTTTGACAGATGAAGCTTTCTTT
TRBD1 TRBJ2-5 TRBV5-1 many CASSWTGRKTQYF TGCGCCAGCAGCTGGACAGGGCGAAAGACCCAGTACTTC
NA TRBJ1-1 TRBV5-5 once CASSFQSNTEAFF TGTGCCAGCAGCTTTCAATCGAACACTGAAGCTTTCTTT
TRBD2 TRBJ2-5 TRBV20-1 many CSASETTGTSGAETQYF TGCAGTGCTAGTGAAACGACCGGGACTAGCGGGGCTGAGACCCAGTACTTC
TRBD1 TRBJ2-5 TRBV10-3 NA CATERGTDQETQYF TGTGCCACCGAGCGAGGGACAGATCAAGAGACCCAGTACTTC
NA TRBJ2-6 TRBV4-2 few CASSRHGGPQYSGANVLTF TGTGCCAGCAGCCGGCACGGGGGCCCACAATACTCTGGGGCCAACGTCCTGACTTTC
TRBD1 TRBJ1-4 TRBV6-6 NA CASGSPGQGLEKLFF TGTGCCAGCGGATCTCCGGGACAGGGACTGGAAAAACTGTTTTTT
NA TRBJ2-1 TRBV15 NA CATSEGAGRNEQFF TGTGCCACCAGCGAGGGAGCGGGTAGGAATGAGCAGTTCTTC
NA TRBJ1-5 TRBV6-6 many CASSYGLGQPQHF TGTGCCAGCAGTTACGGGTTAGGTCAGCCCCAGCATTTT
NA TRBJ2-7 TRBV12-3/TRBV12-4 many CASSPVLQGGQFPPGQYF TGTGCCAGCAGCCCGGTACTCCAGGGCGGGCAGTTTCCCCCGGGGCAGTACTTC
TRBD2 TRBJ2-7 TRBV12-3/TRBV12-4 few CASSLAGGYPILF TGTGCCAGCAGTTTAGCGGGAGGGTACCCAATCCTATTC
TRBD2 TRBJ2-5 TRBV6-5 NA CASSYFWGSGGGEQYF TGTGCCAGCAGTTACTTCTGGGGTAGCGGGGGGGGTGAGCAGTACTTC
TRBD1 TRBJ1-1 TRBV20-1 few CSARRAMDRPYTEAFF TGCAGTGCTAGACGGGCGATGGACAGGCCTTACACTGAAGCTTTCTTT
NA TRBJ1-2 TRBV7-2 many CASSLEGRYGYTF TGTGCCAGCAGCTTGGAGGGGCGGTATGGCTACACCTTC
NA TRBJ1-5 TRBV4-1 NA CASSQQDSLNQPQHF TGCGCCAGCAGCCAACAGGACAGCCTAAATCAGCCCCAGCATTTT